The clone carrying this TCR beta chain showed up just a few times. As processed by the authors: Amplifying reference gene primers gave estimates of nucleated cell counts. Data came from immunoSEQ multiplex PCR; TCRdb stores just in-frame clones and leaves some out. The V and J calls and clone size were taken over from that table, and D and trimming were inferred from the DNA. The table lists about 260,000 clones, 85% of them singletons. The data were obtained in a study of blood T cell repertoires in COVID-19. Study-wide background: In each case, the material was cDNA or gDNA derived from T cells, B-cell-depleted T cells, or PBMCs.

This CDR3 has 16 amino acids. The V gene's germline CDR1 is SGHTA and CDR2 FQGNSA. V gave up 2 bases and J gave up 5 bases, with 15 bases separating them. Sample: peripheral blood. The clonotype originates from a human donor in a cohort sampled during active COVID-19. The gene calls are TRBV7-2 and TRBJ1-4; D perhaps matches TRBD1 (5 bases). The CDR3 region has the DNA TGTGCCAGCAGCTTACCAGGGTCTAGGCCAAATGAAAAACTGTTTTTT. Translation gives CASSLPGSRPNEKLFF.